This TCR beta chain is drawn from a study of beta chain features in type 1 diabetes. A remark on this clone: Its antigen remains unknown.

CDR1 and CDR2 (germline): LGHNA, YNFKEQ. The V segment lost 1 base and the J segment 0 bases; nucleotides outside the gene matches: 8. The length of the CDR3 is 18 residues. Study-wide findings and caveats: Among all four CD4+ subsets, Type 1 diabetes patients had TCRB CDR3s that were moderately but significantly shorter. Small HLA sub-analyses could not settle whether HLA shapes TCRB rearrangement.

Isolation of CD4+ naive, central memory, regulatory and stem cell-like memory cells was achieved by sorting via CD45RO/CCR7/CD25/CD127/CD95/CD27. All of the isolated RNA was reverse transcribed, so expressed TCRB transcripts were sequenced. Repertoires were generated with immunoSEQ multiplex PCR, while TCRdb's copy carries only in-frame clones and drops some. The data contain 250,000 to 300,000 clones, approximately 24% of them singletons. The receptor comes from a woman aged 25-40 years with type 1 diabetes. The sample was naive CD4+ T cells from blood. The chain is built from TRBV4-2 and TRBJ2-3; 9 bases are a match to TRBD2. The CDR3 reads CASSQGQTSGPSTDTQYF. The CDR3 DNA reads as TGTGCCAGCAGCCAAGGCCAGACTAGCGGACCTAGCACAGATACGCAGTATTTT.